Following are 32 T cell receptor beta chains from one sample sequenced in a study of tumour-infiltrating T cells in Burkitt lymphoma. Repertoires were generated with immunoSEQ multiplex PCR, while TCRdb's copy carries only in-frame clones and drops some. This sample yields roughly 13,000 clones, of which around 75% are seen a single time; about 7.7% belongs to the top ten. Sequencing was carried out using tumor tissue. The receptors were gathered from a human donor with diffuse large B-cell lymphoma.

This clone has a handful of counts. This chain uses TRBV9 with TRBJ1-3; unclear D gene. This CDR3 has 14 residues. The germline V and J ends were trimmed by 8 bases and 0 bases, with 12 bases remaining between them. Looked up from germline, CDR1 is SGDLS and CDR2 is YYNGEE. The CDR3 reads CASKGRYSGNTIYF. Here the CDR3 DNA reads TGTGCCAGTAAAGGGCGTTACTCTGGAAACACCATATATTTT.

CDR3 residues: CASSLVPGATYEQYV. As DNA, the CDR3 is TGTGCCAGCAGCTTAGTCCCAGGGGCGACCTACGAGCAGTACGTC. V usage is TRBV11-2 and J usage is TRBJ2-7; D might be TRBD1 (6 bases). Trimming shortened V by 1 base and J by 2 bases, and 12 bases separated the two germline ends. The CDR3 length is 15 residues. The germline gives CDR1 SGHAT, CDR2 FQNNGV.

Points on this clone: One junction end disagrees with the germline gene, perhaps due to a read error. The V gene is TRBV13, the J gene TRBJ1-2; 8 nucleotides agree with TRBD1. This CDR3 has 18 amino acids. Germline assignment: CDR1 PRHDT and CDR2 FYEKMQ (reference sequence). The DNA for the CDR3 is TGTGCCAGCAGCCTCCCTGGACAGGGAGAGGGCCTAAACTATGGTTACACCTTC. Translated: CASSLPGQGEGLNYGYTF.

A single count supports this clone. CDR3 bases: TGTGCCAGCAGCCGGGAAGGGTCAGGAAACACCATATATTTT. Translated: CASSREGSGNTIYF. V and J are TRBV7-2 and TRBJ1-3; D remains unclear. CDR3 length equals 14 residues. Germline CDR1 SGHTA, CDR2 FQGNSA. V was clipped by 5 bases and J by 4 bases, with 12 bases between them.

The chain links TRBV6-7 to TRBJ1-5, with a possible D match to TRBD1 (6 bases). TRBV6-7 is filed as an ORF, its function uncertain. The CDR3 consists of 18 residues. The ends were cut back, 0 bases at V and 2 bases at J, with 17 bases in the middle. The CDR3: CASSYSIQGSRRNQPQHF. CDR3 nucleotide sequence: TGTGCCAGCAGTTACTCGATACAGGGAAGTCGGCGCAATCAGCCCCAGCATTTT.

The CDR3: CSVVRSGNTIYF. The CDR3 DNA reads as TGCAGCGTTGTTCGCTCTGGAAACACCATATATTTT. The chain recombines TRBV29-1 with TRBJ1-3; D not resolved. The germline V gene encodes CDR1 SQVTM and CDR2 ANQGSEA. This CDR3 has 12 residues. Deletions cut 4 bases from V and 0 bases from J, with 4 bases between.

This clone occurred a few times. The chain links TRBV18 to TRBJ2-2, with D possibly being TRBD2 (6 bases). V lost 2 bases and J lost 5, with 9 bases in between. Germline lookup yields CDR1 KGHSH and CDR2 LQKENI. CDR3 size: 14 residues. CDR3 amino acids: CASSPLSGTGELFF. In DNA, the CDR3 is TGTGCCAGCTCACCATTGAGCGGGACCGGGGAGCTGTTTTTT.

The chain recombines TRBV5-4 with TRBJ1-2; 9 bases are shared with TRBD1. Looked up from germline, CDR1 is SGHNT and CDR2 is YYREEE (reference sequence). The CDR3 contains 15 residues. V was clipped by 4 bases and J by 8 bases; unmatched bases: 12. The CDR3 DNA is TGTGCCAGCAGCGCACCGGGACAGGGTTTAATCGGCTACACCTTC. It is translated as CASSAPGQGLIGYTF.

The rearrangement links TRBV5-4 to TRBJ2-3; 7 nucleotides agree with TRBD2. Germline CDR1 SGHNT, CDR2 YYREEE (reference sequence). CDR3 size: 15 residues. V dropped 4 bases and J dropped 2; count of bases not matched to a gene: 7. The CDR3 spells CASSLSSGATDTQYF. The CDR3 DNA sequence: TGTGCCAGCAGCCTCTCCAGCGGGGCCACAGATACGCAGTATTTT.

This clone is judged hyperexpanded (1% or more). In DNA, the CDR3 is TGCGCCAGCTCCCTCGGGTGGACCGGGGAGCTGTTTTTT. Translating it yields CASSLGWTGELFF. J is TRBJ2-2 and V is TRBV10-1, with D uncertain. The CDR3 is made up of 13 amino acids. Germline V CDR1 and CDR2: WNHNN, SYGVQD (reference sequence). Trimming took 8 bases from V and 5 from J, leaving 12 bases between them.

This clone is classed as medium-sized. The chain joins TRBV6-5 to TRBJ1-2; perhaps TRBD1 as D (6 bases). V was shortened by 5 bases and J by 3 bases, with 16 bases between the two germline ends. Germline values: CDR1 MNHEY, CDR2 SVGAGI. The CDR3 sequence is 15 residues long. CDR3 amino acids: CASSIEGGGDYGYTF. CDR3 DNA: TGTGCCAGCAGTATCGAGGGGGGTGGGGACTATGGCTACACCTTC.

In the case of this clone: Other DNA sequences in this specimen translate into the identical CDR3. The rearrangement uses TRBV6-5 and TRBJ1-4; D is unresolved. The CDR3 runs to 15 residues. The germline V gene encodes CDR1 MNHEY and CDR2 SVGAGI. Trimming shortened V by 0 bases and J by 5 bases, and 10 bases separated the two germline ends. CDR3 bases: TGTGCCAGCAGTTACTCGGGCAGTACGAATGAAAAACTGTTTTTT. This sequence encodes CASSYSGSTNEKLFF.

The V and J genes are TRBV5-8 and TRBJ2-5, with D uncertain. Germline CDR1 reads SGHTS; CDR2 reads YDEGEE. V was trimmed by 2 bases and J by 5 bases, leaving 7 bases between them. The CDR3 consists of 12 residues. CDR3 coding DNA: TGTGCCAGCAGCTTCCCTGGGGAGACCCAGTACTTC. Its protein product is CASSFPGETQYF.

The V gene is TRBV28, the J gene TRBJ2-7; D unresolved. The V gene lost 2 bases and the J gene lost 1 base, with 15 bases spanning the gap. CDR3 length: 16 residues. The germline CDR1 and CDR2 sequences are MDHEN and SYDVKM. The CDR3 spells CASSLGPYARSYEQYF. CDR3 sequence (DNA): TGTGCCAGCAGTTTAGGCCCCTATGCGAGGTCCTACGAGCAGTACTTC.

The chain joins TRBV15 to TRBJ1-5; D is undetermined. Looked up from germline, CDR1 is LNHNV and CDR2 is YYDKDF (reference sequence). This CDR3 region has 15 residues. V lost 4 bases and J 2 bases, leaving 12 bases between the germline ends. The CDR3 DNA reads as TGTGCCACCAGCAAAAGACCCGGGGGCAATCAGCCCCAGCATTTT. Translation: CATSKRPGGNQPQHF.

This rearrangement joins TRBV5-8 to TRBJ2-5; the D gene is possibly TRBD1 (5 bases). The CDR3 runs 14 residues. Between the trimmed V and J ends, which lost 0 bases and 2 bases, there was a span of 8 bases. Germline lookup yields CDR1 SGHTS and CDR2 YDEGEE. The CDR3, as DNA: TGTGCCAGCAGCTTGGGACAGACTCAAGAGACCCAGTACTTC. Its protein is CASSLGQTQETQYF.

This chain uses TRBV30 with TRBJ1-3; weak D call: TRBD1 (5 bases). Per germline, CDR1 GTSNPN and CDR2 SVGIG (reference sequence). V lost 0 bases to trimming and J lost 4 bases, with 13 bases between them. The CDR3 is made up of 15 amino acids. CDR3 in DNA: TGTGCCTGGAGTGTAAGGGGATTACAGGGAAACACCATATATTTT. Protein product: CAWSVRGLQGNTIYF.

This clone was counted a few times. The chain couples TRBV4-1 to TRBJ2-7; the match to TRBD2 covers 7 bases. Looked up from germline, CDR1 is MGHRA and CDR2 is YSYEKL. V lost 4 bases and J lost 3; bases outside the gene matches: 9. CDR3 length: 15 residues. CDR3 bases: TGCGCCAGCAGCCTCCAATGGGGGGGAAACTACGAGCAGTACTTC. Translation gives CASSLQWGGNYEQYF.

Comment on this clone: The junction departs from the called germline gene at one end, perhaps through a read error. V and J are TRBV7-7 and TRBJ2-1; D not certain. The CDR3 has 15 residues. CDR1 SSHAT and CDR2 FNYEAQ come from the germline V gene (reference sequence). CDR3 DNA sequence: TGTGCTAGCAGCTACGACGCCGCTACCCGCAATGAGCAGTTCTTC. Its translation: CASSYDAATRNEQFF.

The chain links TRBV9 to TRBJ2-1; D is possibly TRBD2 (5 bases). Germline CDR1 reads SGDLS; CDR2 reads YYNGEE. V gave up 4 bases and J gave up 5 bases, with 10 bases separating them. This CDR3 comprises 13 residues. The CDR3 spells CASSPPEDNEQFF. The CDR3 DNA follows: TGTGCCAGCAGCCCTCCGGAGGACAATGAGCAGTTCTTC. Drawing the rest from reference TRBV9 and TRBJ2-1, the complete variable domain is DSGVTQTPKHLITATGQRVTLRCSPRSGDLSVYWYQQSLDQGLQFLIQYYNGEERAKGNILERFSAQQFPDLHSELNLSSLELGDSALYFCASSPPEDNEQFFGPGTRLTVL.

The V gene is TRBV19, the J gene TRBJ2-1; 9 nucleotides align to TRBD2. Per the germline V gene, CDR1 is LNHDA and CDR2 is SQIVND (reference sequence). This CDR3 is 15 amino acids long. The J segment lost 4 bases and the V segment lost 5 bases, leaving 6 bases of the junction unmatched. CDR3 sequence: CASSPSSGEYNEQFF. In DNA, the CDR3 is TGTGCCAGTAGTCCATCTAGCGGGGAATACAATGAGCAGTTCTTC. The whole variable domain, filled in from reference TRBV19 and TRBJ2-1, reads DGGITQSPKYLFRKEGQNVTLSCEQNLNHDAMYWYRQDPGQGLRLIYYSQIVNDFQKGDIAEGYSVSREKKESFPLTVTSAQKNPTAFYLCASSPSSGEYNEQFFGPGTRLTVL.

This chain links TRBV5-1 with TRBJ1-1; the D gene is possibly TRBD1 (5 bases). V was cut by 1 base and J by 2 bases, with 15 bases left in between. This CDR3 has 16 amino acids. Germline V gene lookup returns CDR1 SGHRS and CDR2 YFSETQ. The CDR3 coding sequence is TGCGCCAGCAGCTTGTGGACATCGGAGGTAAACACTGAAGCTTTCTTT. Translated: CASSLWTSEVNTEAFF. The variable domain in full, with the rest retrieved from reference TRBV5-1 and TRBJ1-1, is KAGVTQTPRYLIKTRGQQVTLSCSPISGHRSVSWYQQTPGQGLQFLFEYFSETQRNKGNFPGRFSGRQFSNSRSEMNVSTLELGDSALYLCASSLWTSEVNTEAFFGQGTRLTVV.

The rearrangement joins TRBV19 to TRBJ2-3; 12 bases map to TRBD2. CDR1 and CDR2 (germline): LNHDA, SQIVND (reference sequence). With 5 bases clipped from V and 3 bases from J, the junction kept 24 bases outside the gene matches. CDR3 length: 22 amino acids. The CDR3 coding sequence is TGTGCCAGTAGTGGTCAATGGAGGGACCCTAGCGGGAGGGCCCTTTTGACAGATACGCAGTATTTT. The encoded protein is CASSGQWRDPSGRALLTDTQYF.

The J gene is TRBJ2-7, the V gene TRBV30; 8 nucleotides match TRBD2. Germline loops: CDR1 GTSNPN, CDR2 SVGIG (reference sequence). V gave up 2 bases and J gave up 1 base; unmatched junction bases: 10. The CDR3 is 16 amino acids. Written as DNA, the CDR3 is TGTGCCTGGAGTTCTTTTACTAGCGGAGCATCCTACGAGCAGTACTTC. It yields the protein CAWSSFTSGASYEQYF. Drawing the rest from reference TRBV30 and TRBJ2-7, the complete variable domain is SQTIHQWPATLVQPVGSPLSLECTVEGTSNPNLYWYRQAAGRGLQLLFYSVGIGQISSEVPQNLSASRPQDRQFILSSKKLLLSDSGFYLCAWSSFTSGASYEQYFGPGTRLTVT.

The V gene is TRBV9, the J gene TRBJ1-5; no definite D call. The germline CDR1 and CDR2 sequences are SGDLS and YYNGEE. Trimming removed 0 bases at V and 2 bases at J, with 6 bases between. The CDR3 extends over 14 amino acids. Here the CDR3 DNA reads TGTGCCAGCAGCGTAGATTTGGGCAATCAGCCCCAGCATTTT. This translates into CASSVDLGNQPQHF.

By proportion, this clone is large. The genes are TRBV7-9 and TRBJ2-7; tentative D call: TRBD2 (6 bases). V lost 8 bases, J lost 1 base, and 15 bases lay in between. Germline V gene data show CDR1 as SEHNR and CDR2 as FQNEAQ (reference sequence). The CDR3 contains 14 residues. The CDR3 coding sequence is TGTGCCAGCGGGACTTCTTGGGAATCCTACGAGCAGTACGTC. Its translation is CASGTSWESYEQYV.

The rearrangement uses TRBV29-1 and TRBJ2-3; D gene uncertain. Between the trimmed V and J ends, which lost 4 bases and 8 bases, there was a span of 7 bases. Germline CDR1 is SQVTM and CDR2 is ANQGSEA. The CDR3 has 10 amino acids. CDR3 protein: CSVVVITQYF. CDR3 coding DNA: TGCAGCGTTGTGGTGATTACGCAGTATTTT.

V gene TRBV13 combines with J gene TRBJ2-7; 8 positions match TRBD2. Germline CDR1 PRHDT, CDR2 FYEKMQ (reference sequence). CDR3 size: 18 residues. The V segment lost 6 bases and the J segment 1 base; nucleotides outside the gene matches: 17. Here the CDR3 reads CASSSDTLAGRGSYEQYF. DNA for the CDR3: TGTGCCAGCAGTTCGGACACTTTAGCGGGGCGCGGATCCTACGAGCAGTACTTC.

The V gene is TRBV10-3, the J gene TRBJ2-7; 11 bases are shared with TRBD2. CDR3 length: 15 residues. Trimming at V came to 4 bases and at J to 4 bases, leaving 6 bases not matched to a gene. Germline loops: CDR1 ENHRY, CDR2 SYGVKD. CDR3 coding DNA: TGTGCCATCAGTGGATTAGCGGGAGGGCCATACGAGCAGTACTTC. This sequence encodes CAISGLAGGPYEQYF.

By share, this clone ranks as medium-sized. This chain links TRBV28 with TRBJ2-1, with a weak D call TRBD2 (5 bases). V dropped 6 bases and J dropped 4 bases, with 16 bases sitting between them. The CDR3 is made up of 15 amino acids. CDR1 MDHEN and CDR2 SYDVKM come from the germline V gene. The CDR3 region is CASSLYFSDYNEQFF. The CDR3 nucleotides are TGTGCCAGCAGCCTATATTTTAGCGATTACAATGAGCAGTTCTTC.

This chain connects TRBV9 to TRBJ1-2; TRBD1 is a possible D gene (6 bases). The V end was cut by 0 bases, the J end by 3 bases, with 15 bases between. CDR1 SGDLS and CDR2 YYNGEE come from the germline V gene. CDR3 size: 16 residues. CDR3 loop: CASSVAGGGVDYGYTF. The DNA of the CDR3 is TGTGCCAGCAGCGTAGCCGGTGGGGGCGTCGACTATGGCTACACCTTC.

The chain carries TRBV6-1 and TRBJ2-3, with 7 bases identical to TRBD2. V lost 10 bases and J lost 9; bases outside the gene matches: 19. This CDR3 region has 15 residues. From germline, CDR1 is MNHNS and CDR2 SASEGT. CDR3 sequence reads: CAIRGTILIRVTQYF. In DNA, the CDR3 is TGTGCCATTCGTGGGACTATATTGATTCGTGTCACGCAGTATTTT.